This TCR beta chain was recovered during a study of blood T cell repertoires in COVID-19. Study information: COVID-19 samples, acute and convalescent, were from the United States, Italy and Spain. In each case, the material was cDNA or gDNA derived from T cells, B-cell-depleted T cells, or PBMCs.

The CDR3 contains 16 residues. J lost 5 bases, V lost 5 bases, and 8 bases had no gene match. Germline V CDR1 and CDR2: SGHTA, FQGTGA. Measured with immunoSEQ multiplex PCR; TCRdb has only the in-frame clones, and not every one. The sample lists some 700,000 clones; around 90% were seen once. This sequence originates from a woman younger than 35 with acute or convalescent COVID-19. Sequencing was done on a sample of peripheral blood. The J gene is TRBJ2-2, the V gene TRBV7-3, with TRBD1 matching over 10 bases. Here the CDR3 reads CASSPGQGLGTGELFF. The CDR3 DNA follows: TGTGCCAGCAGCCCGGGACAGGGGCTAGGTACCGGGGAGCTGTTTTTT.